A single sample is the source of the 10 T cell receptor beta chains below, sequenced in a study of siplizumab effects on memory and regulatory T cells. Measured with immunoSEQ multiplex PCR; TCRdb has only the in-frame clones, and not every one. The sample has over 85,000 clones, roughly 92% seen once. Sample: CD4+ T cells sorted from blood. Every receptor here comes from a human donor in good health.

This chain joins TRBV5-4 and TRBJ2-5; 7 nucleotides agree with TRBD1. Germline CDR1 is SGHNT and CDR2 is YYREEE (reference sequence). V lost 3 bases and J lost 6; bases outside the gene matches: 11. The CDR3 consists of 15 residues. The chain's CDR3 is CASSYLTGTGKTQYF. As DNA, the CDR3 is TGTGCCAGCAGCTACCTGACAGGGACGGGTAAGACCCAGTACTTC.

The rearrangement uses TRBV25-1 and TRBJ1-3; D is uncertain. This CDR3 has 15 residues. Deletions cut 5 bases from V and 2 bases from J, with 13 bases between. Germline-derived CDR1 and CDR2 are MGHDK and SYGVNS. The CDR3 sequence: CASSSRVLPGNTIYF. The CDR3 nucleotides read TGTGCCAGCAGTTCCCGGGTTTTACCTGGAAACACCATATATTTT. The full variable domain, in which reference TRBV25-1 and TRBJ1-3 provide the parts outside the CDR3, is EADIYQTPRYLVIGTGKKITLECSQTMGHDKMYWYQQDPGMELHLIHYSYGVNSTEKGDLSSESTVSRIRTEHFPLTLESARPSHTSQYLCASSSRVLPGNTIYFGEGSWLTVV.

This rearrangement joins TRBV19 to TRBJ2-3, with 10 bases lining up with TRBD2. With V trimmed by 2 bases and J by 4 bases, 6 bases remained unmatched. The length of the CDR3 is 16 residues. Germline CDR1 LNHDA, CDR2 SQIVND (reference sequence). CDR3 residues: CASSILAGGLADTQYF. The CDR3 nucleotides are TGTGCCAGTAGTATATTAGCGGGAGGATTGGCAGATACGCAGTATTTT.

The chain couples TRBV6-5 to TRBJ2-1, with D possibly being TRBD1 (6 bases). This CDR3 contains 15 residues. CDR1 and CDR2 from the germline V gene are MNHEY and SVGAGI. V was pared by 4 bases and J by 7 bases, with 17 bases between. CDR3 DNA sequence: TGTGCCAGCAGTTTCCGGGACATTATGGTGAATGAGCAGTTCTTC. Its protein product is CASSFRDIMVNEQFF.

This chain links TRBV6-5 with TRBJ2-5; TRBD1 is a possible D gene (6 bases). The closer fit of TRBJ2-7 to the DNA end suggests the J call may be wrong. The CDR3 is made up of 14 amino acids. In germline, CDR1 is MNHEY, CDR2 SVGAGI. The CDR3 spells CASSWGTLSYEQYF. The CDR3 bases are TGTGCCAGCAGTTGGGGGACACTTTCCTACGAGCAGTACTTC.

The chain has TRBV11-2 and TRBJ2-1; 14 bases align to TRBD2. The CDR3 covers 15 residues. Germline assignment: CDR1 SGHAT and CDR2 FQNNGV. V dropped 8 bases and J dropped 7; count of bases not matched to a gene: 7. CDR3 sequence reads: CASEGGLAGANEQFF. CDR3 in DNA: TGTGCCAGCGAGGGGGGACTAGCGGGAGCGAATGAGCAGTTCTTC.

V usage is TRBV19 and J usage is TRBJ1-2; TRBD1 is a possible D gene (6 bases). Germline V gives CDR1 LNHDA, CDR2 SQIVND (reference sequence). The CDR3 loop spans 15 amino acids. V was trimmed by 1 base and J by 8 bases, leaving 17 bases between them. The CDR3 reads CASSIGGAFGQGYTF. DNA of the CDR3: TGTGCCAGTAGTATAGGGGGGGCATTCGGTCAAGGCTACACCTTC.

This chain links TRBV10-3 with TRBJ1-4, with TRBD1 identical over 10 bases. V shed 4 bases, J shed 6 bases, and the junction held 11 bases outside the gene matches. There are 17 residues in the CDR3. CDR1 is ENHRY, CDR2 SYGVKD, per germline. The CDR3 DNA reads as TGTGCCATCAGTGCCTCCTGGGGGGGGACAGGGGATGAAAAACTGTTTTTT. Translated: CAISASWGGTGDEKLFF.

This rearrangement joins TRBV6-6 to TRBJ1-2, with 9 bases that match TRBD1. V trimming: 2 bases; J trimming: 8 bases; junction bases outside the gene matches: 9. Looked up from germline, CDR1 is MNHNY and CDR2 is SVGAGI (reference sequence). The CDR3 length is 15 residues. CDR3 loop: CASSYEGQGISGYTF. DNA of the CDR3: TGTGCCAGCAGTTACGAGGGACAGGGTATTTCAGGCTACACCTTC.

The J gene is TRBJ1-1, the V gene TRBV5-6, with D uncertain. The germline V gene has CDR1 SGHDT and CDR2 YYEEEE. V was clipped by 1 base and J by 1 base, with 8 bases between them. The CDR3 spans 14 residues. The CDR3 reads CASSLWAGNTEAFF. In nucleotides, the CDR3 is TGTGCCAGCAGCTTGTGGGCAGGGAACACTGAAGCTTTCTTT.